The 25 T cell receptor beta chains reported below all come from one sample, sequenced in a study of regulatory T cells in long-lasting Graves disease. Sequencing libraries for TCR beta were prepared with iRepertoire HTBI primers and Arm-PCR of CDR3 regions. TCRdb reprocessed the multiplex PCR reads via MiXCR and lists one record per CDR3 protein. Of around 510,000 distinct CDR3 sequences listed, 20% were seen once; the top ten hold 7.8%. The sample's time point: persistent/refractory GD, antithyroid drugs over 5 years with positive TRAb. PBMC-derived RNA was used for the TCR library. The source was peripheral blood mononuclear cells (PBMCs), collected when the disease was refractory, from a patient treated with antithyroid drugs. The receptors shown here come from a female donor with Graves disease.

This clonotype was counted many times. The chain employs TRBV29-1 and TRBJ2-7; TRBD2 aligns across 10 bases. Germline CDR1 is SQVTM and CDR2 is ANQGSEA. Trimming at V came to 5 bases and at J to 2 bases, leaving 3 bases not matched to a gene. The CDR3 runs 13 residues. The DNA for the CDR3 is TGCAGCGTTAGAGCGGGAGGGACCTACGAGCAGTACTTC. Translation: CSVRAGGTYEQYF.

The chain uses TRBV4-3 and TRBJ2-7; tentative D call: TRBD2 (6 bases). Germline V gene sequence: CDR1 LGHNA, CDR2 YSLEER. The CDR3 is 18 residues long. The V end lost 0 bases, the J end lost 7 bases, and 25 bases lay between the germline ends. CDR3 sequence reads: CASSQDAIPGTASGEQYF. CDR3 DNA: TGCGCCAGCAGCCAAGATGCGATCCCCGGGACTGCCTCGGGTGAGCAGTACTTC.

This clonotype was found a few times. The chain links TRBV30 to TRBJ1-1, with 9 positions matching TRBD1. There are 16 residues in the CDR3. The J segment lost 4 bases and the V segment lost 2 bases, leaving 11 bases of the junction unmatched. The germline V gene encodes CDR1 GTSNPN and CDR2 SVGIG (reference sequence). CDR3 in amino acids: CAWSKHPGTGSTEAFF. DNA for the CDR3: TGTGCCTGGAGTAAACACCCCGGGACAGGGTCCACTGAAGCTTTCTTT.

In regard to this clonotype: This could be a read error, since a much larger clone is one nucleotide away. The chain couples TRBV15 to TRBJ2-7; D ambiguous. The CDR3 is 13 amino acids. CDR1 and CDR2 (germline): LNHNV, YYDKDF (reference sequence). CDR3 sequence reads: CATGRDDGYEQYF. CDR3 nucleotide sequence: TGTGCCACCGGCAGAGATGACGGATACGAGCAGTACTTC.

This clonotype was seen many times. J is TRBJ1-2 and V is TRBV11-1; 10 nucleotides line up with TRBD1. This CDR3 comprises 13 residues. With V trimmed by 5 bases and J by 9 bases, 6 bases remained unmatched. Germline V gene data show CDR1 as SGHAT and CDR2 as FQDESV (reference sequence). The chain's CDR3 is CASSADRGRSYTF. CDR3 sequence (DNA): TGTGCCAGCAGCGCAGACAGGGGGCGAAGCTACACCTTC.

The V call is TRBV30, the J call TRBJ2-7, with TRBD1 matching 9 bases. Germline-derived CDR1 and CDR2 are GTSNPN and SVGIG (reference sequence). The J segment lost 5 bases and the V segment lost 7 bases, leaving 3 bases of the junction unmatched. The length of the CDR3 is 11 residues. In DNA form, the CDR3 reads TGTGCCTTAAACAGGGGGCACGAGCAGTACTTC. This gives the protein CALNRGHEQYF.

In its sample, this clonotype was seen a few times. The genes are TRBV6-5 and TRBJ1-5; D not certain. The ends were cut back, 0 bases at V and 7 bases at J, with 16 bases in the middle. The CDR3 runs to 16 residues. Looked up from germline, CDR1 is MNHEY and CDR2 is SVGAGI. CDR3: CASSYSSPTYHQPQHF. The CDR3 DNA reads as TGTGCCAGCAGTTACTCCAGCCCTACATATCACCAGCCCCAGCATTTT.

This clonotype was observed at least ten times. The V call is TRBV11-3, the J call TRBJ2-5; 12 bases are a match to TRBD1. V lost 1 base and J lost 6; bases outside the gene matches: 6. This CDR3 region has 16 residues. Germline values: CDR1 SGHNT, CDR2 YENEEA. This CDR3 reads CASSLGGQGASKTQYF. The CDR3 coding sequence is TGTGCCAGCAGCTTAGGGGGACAGGGGGCGAGCAAGACCCAGTACTTC.

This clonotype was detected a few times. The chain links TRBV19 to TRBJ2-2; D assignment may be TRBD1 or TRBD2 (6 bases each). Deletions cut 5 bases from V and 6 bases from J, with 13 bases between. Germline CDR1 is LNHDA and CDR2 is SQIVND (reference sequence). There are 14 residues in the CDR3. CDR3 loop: CASSLGGLPGELFF. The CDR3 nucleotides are TGTGCCAGTAGTTTGGGGGGCCTTCCCGGGGAGCTGTTTTTT.

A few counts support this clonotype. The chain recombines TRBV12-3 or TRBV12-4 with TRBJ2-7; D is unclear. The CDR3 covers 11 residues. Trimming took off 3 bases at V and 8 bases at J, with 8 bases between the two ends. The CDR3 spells CASSLSEQQYF. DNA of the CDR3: TGTGCCAGCAGTTTGTCGGAGCAGCAGTACTTC.

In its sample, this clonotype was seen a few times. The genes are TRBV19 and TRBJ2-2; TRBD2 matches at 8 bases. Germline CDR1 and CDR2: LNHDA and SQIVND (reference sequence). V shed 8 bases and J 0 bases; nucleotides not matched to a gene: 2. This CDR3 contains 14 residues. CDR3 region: CASGTRPNTGELFF. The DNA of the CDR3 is TGTGCCAGTGGGACTAGGCCGAACACCGGGGAGCTGTTTTTT.

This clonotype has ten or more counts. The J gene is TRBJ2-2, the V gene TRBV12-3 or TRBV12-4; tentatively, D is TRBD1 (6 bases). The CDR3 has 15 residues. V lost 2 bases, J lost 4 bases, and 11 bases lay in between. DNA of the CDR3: TGTGCCAGCAGTTTACTCGGACAGAGCACCGGGGAGCTGTTTTTT. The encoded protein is CASSLLGQSTGELFF.

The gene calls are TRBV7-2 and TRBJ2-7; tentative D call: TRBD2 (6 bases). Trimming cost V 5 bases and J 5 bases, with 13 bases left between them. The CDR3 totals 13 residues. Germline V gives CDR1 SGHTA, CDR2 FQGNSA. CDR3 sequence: CASSPAWGDEQYF. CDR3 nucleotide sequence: TGTGCCAGCAGCCCCGCTTGGGGGGACGAGCAGTACTTC.

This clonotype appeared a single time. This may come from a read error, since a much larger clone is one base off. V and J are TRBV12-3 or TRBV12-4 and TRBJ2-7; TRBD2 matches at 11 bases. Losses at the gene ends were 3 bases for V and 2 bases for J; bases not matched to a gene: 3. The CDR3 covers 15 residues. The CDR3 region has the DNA TGTGCCAGCAGTTTTAGCGGGAGGGCCCCCTACGAGCAGTACTTC. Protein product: CASSFSGRAPYEQYF.

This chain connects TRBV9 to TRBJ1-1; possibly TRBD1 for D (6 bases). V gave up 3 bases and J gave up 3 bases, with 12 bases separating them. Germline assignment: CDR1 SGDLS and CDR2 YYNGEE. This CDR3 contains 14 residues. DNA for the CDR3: TGTGCCAGCAGCGAGGGGGGCCTGGACACTGAAGCTTTCTTT. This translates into CASSEGGLDTEAFF.

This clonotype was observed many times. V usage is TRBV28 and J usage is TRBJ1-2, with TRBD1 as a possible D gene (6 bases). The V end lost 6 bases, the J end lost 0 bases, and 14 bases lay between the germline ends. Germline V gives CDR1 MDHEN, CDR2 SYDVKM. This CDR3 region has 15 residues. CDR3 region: CASSLDRNSNYGYTF. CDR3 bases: TGTGCCAGCAGCCTAGACAGGAACTCTAACTATGGCTACACCTTC.

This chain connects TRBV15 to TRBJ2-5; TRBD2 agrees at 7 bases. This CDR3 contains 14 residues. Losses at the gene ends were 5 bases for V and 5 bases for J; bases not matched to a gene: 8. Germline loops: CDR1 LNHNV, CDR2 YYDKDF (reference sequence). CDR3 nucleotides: TGTGCCACCAGCCCCTCAGCGGGATGGGAGACCCAGTACTTC. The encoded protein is CATSPSAGWETQYF.

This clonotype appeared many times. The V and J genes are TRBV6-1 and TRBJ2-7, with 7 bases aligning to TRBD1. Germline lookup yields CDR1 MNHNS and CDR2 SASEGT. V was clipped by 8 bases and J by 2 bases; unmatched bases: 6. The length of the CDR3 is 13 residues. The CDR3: CASAPGQPYEQYF. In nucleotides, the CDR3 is TGTGCCAGCGCCCCGGGACAGCCCTACGAGCAGTACTTC.

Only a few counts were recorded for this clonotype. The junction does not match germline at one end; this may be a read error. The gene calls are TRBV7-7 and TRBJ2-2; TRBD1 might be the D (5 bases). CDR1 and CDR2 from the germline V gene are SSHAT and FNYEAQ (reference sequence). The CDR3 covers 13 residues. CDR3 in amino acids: CASSPRETGELFF. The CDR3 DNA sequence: TGTGCTAGCAGTCCCAGGGAAACCGGGGAGCTGTTTTTT.

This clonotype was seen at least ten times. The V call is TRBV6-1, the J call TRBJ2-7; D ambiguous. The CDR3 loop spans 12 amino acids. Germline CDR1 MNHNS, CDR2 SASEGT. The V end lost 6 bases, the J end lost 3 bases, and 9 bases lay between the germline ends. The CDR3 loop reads CASRAKGYEQYF. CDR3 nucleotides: TGTGCCAGCAGGGCCAAAGGCTACGAGCAGTACTTC.

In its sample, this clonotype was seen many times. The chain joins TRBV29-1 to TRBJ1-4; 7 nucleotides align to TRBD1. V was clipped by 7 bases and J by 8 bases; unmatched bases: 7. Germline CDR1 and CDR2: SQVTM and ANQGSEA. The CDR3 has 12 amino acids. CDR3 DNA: TGCAGCGCAAGACAGGGCCAGGAAAAACTGTTTTTT. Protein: CSARQGQEKLFF.

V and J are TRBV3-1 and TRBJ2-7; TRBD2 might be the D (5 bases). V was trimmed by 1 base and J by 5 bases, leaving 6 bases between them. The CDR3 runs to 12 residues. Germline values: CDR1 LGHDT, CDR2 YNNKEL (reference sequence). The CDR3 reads CASSQGGHEQYF. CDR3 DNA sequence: TGTGCCAGCAGCCAAGGAGGGCACGAGCAGTACTTC.

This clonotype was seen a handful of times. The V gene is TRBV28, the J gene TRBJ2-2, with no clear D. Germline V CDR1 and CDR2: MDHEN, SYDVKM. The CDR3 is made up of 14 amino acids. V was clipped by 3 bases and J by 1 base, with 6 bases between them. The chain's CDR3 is CASSFALNTGELFF. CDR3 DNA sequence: TGTGCCAGCAGTTTCGCTTTGAACACCGGGGAGCTGTTTTTT.

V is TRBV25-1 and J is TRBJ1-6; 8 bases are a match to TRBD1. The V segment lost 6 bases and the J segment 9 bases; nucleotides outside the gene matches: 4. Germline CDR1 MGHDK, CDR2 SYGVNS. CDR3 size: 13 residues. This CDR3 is CASRNTGGSPLHF. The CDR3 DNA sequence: TGTGCCAGCAGAAATACAGGGGGTTCACCCCTCCACTTT.

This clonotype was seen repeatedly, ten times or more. CDR3 coding DNA: TGTGCCAGCAGCACAGGACAGGCCCTCGCCCCGAGGACTGAAGCTTTCTTT. This translates into CASSTGQALAPRTEAFF. This chain uses TRBV6-1 with TRBJ1-1, with 7 bases fitting TRBD1. The J segment lost 5 bases and the V segment lost 6 bases, leaving 18 bases of the junction unmatched. The CDR3 totals 17 residues. Germline V gene data show CDR1 as MNHNS and CDR2 as SASEGT.